This is a list of T cell receptor beta chains from one sample in a study of blood T cell repertoires in COVID-19. Assay used: immunoSEQ multiplex PCR; TCRdb lists only in-frame clones, some missing. The sample lists under 200,000 clones, approximately 86% occurring once. Material: PBMCs or T cells enriched from blood (not recorded which). These receptors all come from a woman in her sixties or seventies with acute COVID-19. CDR3s include the opening cysteine and the closing phenylalanine or tryptophan. The order of the fields is J gene, V gene, D gene, clone size, CDR3 DNA, CDR3 protein. D genes are given only for firm matches. Size is stated for part of the rows, as once, few or many counts, or as a class when the clone is expanded.

j_gene: TRBJ1-2
v_gene: TRBV19
d_gene: TRBD1
abundance: -
CDR3nt: TGTGCCAGTAGTCCCCGAAGGGGGACAGAGAGCTATGGCTACACCTTC
CDR3aa: CASSPRRGTESYGYTF

j_gene: TRBJ2-7
v_gene: TRBV7-2
d_gene: -
abundance: once
CDR3nt: TGTGCCAGCAGCTTAGGAGTCCCTAGCGTCGAGTACGAGCAGTACTTC
CDR3aa: CASSLGVPSVEYEQYF

j_gene: TRBJ1-1
v_gene: TRBV7-2
d_gene: -
abundance: -
CDR3nt: TGTGCCAGCAGCTTAGGGCCCTCAGGGTTGAACACTGAAGCTTTCTTT
CDR3aa: CASSLGPSGLNTEAFF

j_gene: TRBJ1-1
v_gene: TRBV28
d_gene: -
abundance: -
CDR3nt: TGTGCCAGCAGTGCACGCCTTGGCGGAAGAGCTTTCTTT
CDR3aa: CASSARLGGRAFF

j_gene: TRBJ1-1
v_gene: TRBV7-2
d_gene: -
abundance: -
CDR3nt: TGTGCCAGCAGCTCGTCCGTCTATAATCAGGGAACCACTGAAGCTTTCTTT
CDR3aa: CASSSSVYNQGTTEAFF

j_gene: TRBJ1-5
v_gene: TRBV30
d_gene: -
abundance: -
CDR3nt: TGTGCCTGGAGTGGAGGGCCCAATCAGCCCCAGCATTTT
CDR3aa: CAWSGGPNQPQHF

j_gene: TRBJ1-1
v_gene: TRBV6-5
d_gene: TRBD1
abundance: -
CDR3nt: TGTGCCTCCGGGACAGGGTTGGGTGAAGCTTTCTTT
CDR3aa: CASGTGLGEAFF

j_gene: TRBJ1-2
v_gene: TRBV19
d_gene: -
abundance: -
CDR3nt: TGTGCCAGTAGTATCCCGGGGAGGCGAAACTATGGCTACACCTTC
CDR3aa: CASSIPGRRNYGYTF

j_gene: TRBJ2-6
v_gene: TRBV9
d_gene: -
abundance: -
CDR3nt: TGTGCCAGCAGCGTATCAGGGTCCGGGGCCAACGTCCTGACTTTC
CDR3aa: CASSVSGSGANVLTF

j_gene: TRBJ1-1
v_gene: TRBV27
d_gene: TRBD1
abundance: -
CDR3nt: TGTGCCAGCAGTTTACACAGGGGAGGTACTGAAGCTTTCTTT
CDR3aa: CASSLHRGGTEAFF

j_gene: TRBJ2-3
v_gene: TRBV7-2
d_gene: -
abundance: -
CDR3nt: TGTGCCAGCAGCTACGGGGCAGATACGCAGTATTTT
CDR3aa: CASSYGADTQYF

j_gene: TRBJ2-5
v_gene: TRBV7-2
d_gene: TRBD2
abundance: -
CDR3nt: TGTGCCAGCAGCCGCATAGCGGGAATAGAGACCCAGTACTTC
CDR3aa: CASSRIAGIETQYF

j_gene: TRBJ2-1
v_gene: TRBV5-1
d_gene: TRBD2
abundance: -
CDR3nt: TGCGCCAGCAGCTTGGAGGGACTAACCTACAATGAGCAGTTCTTC
CDR3aa: CASSLEGLTYNEQFF

j_gene: TRBJ2-3
v_gene: TRBV6-2/TRBV6-3
d_gene: TRBD2
abundance: -
CDR3nt: TGTGCCAGCAGCCCCCTAGCGGTGACAGATACGCAGTATTTT
CDR3aa: CASSPLAVTDTQYF